This T cell receptor beta chain came from a study of T cells in Graves' hyperthyroidism and ophthalmopathy. Remarks on this clonotype: Antigen: not known.

Study-wide results and limits: Using 13 V-J features, a model discriminated ophthalmopathy from stable hyperthyroidism. Blood also carried most thyroid clonotypes expanded above 0.001.

RNA transcripts were the template for amplifying TCR beta CDR3 regions. In the first-round RT-PCR of the TCR CDR3, the HTBI primer set was used. TCRdb reanalysed the multiplex PCR reads using MiXCR and keeps one entry per CDR3 protein. Among hundreds of thousands of distinct CDR3 sequences, about 45% were seen once, and the ten largest hold about 7%. In germline, CDR1 is SGHVS, CDR2 FQNEAQ. Trimming shortened V by 5 bases and J by 2 bases, and 13 bases separated the two germline ends. This CDR3 region has 14 residues. Sequenced input: peripheral blood or thyroid tissue (not recorded which). The TCR was taken from an adult man with Graves' disease, either hyperthyroidism or ophthalmopathy (not recorded which). The chain employs TRBV7-8 and TRBJ2-7, with D possibly being TRBD2 (6 bases). CDR3 loop: CASSPSTRTYEQYF. CDR3 in DNA: TGTGCCAGCAGCCCTTCGACTAGAACCTACGAGCAGTACTTC.